The 25 T cell receptor beta chains given below trace back to one sample, sequenced in a study of cytomegalovirus exposure and HLA in healthy donors. This PCR relied on a set of 60 Vbeta primers and 13 Jbeta primers. Clones were sequenced by immunoSEQ multiplex PCR, and TCRdb holds only the in-frame ones, with some missing. The sample includes about 67,000 clones, around 87% seen only once; the top ten take 12%. Sequencing was performed on PBMCs. Receptor source: a woman in her twenties or thirties in good health and CMV-seropositive.

The V call is TRBV4-1, the J call TRBJ2-5; 7 nucleotides line up with TRBD1. CDR1 and CDR2 from the germline V gene are MGHRA and YSYEKL. There are 14 residues in the CDR3. J lost 7 bases, V lost 4 bases, and 9 bases had no gene match. CDR3 DNA sequence: TGCGCCAGCAGCCGGGAGTCAGGGGGTAGGACCCAGTACTTC. Translating it yields CASSRESGGRTQYF.

This chain joins TRBV9 and TRBJ2-2; the D gene is possibly TRBD1 (6 bases). The CDR3 length is 16 residues. The V and J ends lost 3 bases and 7 bases respectively, with 19 bases between them. Per germline, CDR1 SGDLS and CDR2 YYNGEE. CDR3 residues: CASSAKGRGLYGELFF. For the CDR3, the DNA is TGTGCCAGCAGCGCCAAGGGTAGGGGGTTGTACGGGGAGCTGTTTTTT.

This clone was seen a single time. This chain connects TRBV7-9 to TRBJ1-2, with 9 bases identical to TRBD1. Germline values: CDR1 SEHNR, CDR2 FQNEAQ (reference sequence). Germline trimming cut 5 bases from V and 4 bases from J; bases unmatched to any gene: 8. The CDR3 loop spans 15 amino acids. CDR3 bases: TGTGCCAGCAGCACAACAGGGGGCGCGGCCTATGGCTACACCTTC. This codes for CASSTTGGAAYGYTF.

This clone was counted a few times. This chain connects TRBV9 to TRBJ2-6; TRBD1 matches 11 bases. This CDR3 spans 21 amino acids. V shed 3 bases, J shed 4 bases, and the junction held 18 bases outside the gene matches. Germline assignment: CDR1 SGDLS and CDR2 YYNGEE. In nucleotides, the CDR3 is TGTGCCAGCAGCGCACCCTCGCGGCCAGGACAGGGGGCTACAGGGGCCAACGTCCTGACTTTC. Its protein product is CASSAPSRPGQGATGANVLTF.

V and J are TRBV7-6 and TRBJ1-3; 7 nucleotides match TRBD1. The CDR3 has 16 residues. Germline V lookup: CDR1 SGHVS, CDR2 FNYEAQ. With V trimmed by 5 bases and J by 4 bases, 11 bases remained unmatched. The CDR3 DNA reads as TGTGCCAGCAGCCCCGGACAGGTCCCTACCGGAAACACCATATATTTT. Translating it yields CASSPGQVPTGNTIYF.

This chain uses TRBV30 with TRBJ2-2; weak D call: TRBD2 (6 bases). Trimming removed 3 bases at V and 2 bases at J, with 16 bases between. The CDR3 is made up of 16 amino acids. Germline V CDR1 and CDR2: GTSNPN, SVGIG (reference sequence). The CDR3 loop reads CAWRKRGTDNTGELFF. DNA for the CDR3: TGTGCCTGGAGGAAGCGCGGGACGGACAACACCGGGGAGCTGTTTTTT.

The chain joins TRBV18 to TRBJ2-1; tentatively, D is TRBD1 (6 bases). The CDR3 extends over 14 amino acids. The germline CDR1 and CDR2 sequences are KGHSH and LQKENI. V gave up 8 bases and J gave up 4 bases, with 15 bases separating them. Written as DNA, the CDR3 is TGTGCCAGCCTCAGGGGAGATAAGTACAATGAGCAGTTCTTC. Translated, it gives CASLRGDKYNEQFF.

The chain recombines TRBV2 with TRBJ2-3, with unresolved D. Trimming took 6 bases from V and 2 from J, leaving 12 bases between them. The CDR3 extends over 14 amino acids. Per germline, CDR1 SNHLY and CDR2 FYNNEI. CDR3 sequence reads: CASRRVADTDTQYF. In DNA form, the CDR3 reads TGTGCCAGCAGGCGTGTTGCGGACACAGATACGCAGTATTTT.

This chain joins TRBV5-1 and TRBJ2-7, with D maybe TRBD2 (6 bases). The V and J ends lost 0 bases and 6 bases respectively, with 16 bases between them. Per the germline V gene, CDR1 is SGHRS and CDR2 is YFSETQ. This CDR3 is 15 amino acids long. CDR3 loop: CASSLATSGGSEQYF. The CDR3 coding sequence is TGCGCCAGCAGCTTGGCAACTAGTGGAGGGTCCGAGCAGTACTTC.

This clone was picked up one time. This chain uses TRBV19 with TRBJ2-1; 7 bases agree with TRBD1. Germline V gene lookup returns CDR1 LNHDA and CDR2 SQIVND (reference sequence). The junction had 14 bases not matched to a gene; V was cut back by 5 bases and J by 10 bases. The CDR3 has 15 amino acids. CDR3 loop: CASSRDSSLWGEQFF. The CDR3 nucleotides are TGTGCCAGTAGTCGGGACAGCTCCCTCTGGGGGGAGCAGTTCTTC.

The genes are TRBV18 and TRBJ2-4; D perhaps matches TRBD1 (5 bases). The V end lost 1 base, the J end lost 1 base, and 5 bases lay between the germline ends. The CDR3 is 14 residues long. The germline V gene has CDR1 KGHSH and CDR2 LQKENI. The DNA of the CDR3 is TGTGCCAGCTCACCACAGGGGGCCAAAAACATTCAGTACTTC. Translating it yields CASSPQGAKNIQYF.

The chain carries TRBV11-1 and TRBJ2-2, with D perhaps matching TRBD1 (6 bases). This CDR3 is built from 14 residues. Germline V gene sequence: CDR1 SGHAT, CDR2 FQDESV (reference sequence). V was pared by 5 bases and J by 7 bases, with 14 bases between. The CDR3 DNA follows: TGTGCCAGCAGCCCCGGACAGCGTCACGGGGAGCTGTTTTTT. It specifies CASSPGQRHGELFF.

This clone was seen just once. The gene calls are TRBV29-1 and TRBJ2-3; weak D call: TRBD2 (5 bases). The CDR3 contains 15 residues. Germline V CDR1 and CDR2: SQVTM, ANQGSEA. V was clipped by 3 bases and J by 5 bases, with 18 bases between them. In DNA form, the CDR3 reads TGCAGCGTTGAGGGTGGGCCCCCCCGGGGAGATACGCAGTATTTT. Amino acid sequence: CSVEGGPPRGDTQYF.

The chain employs TRBV10-1 and TRBJ1-1, with a possible D match to TRBD1 (5 bases). Germline V CDR1 and CDR2: WNHNN, SYGVQD (reference sequence). The CDR3 loop spans 14 amino acids. Trimming took 5 bases from V and 3 from J, leaving 13 bases between them. CDR3 residues: CASSIAGFDTEAFF. The CDR3 nucleotides read TGCGCCAGCAGTATCGCAGGGTTCGACACTGAAGCTTTCTTT.

The chain carries TRBV2 and TRBJ2-5; 9 bases agree with TRBD2. The last part of the DNA fits TRBJ2-7 better; the J call may be wrong. CDR1 and CDR2 (germline): SNHLY, FYNNEI. The length of the CDR3 is 15 residues. CDR3 coding DNA: TGTGCCAGCAGTGACCCGGCTAGCGGGATGTACGAGCAGTACTTC. Encoded protein: CASSDPASGMYEQYF.

The chain is built from TRBV5-1 and TRBJ2-7; weak D call: TRBD2 (5 bases). Germline lookup yields CDR1 SGHRS and CDR2 YFSETQ. V lost 4 bases and J 0 bases, leaving 14 bases between the germline ends. The CDR3 sequence is 15 residues long. CDR3 region: CASSIHSRGSYEQYF. CDR3 sequence (DNA): TGCGCCAGCAGCATCCACTCCCGGGGCTCCTACGAGCAGTACTTC.

The rearrangement links TRBV2 to TRBJ1-2; D may be TRBD1 (5 bases). Germline V gives CDR1 SNHLY, CDR2 FYNNEI. Trimming pared 6 bases from V and 4 bases from J, leaving 18 bases between. The CDR3 runs 15 residues. CDR3 loop: CASSETAPGGYGYTF. The DNA of the CDR3 is TGTGCCAGCAGCGAAACAGCCCCGGGGGGCTATGGCTACACCTTC.

V and J are TRBV19 and TRBJ1-2; D might be TRBD1 (6 bases). Looked up from germline, CDR1 is LNHDA and CDR2 is SQIVND (reference sequence). The V end was cut by 6 bases, the J end by 4 bases, with 9 bases between. CDR3 length equals 12 residues. CDR3 DNA: TGTGCCAGTAGCCAGACAGGCTATGGCTACACCTTC. It specifies CASSQTGYGYTF. Filled out from reference TRBV19 and TRBJ1-2, the complete variable domain reads DGGITQSPKYLFRKEGQNVTLSCEQNLNHDAMYWYRQDPGQGLRLIYYSQIVNDFQKGDIAEGYSVSREKKESFPLTVTSAQKNPTAFYLCASSQTGYGYTFGSGTRLTVV.

The chain carries TRBV11-2 and TRBJ1-2, with no clear D. Trimming cost V 1 base and J 5 bases, with 11 bases left between them. CDR1 and CDR2 from the germline V gene are SGHAT and FQNNGV. The CDR3 consists of 14 residues. The CDR3 nucleotides are TGTGCCAGCAGCTTAGTCGGTCAAATTTATGGCTACACCTTC. Protein sequence: CASSLVGQIYGYTF.

The V and J genes are TRBV25-1 and TRBJ2-3; 11 bases are shared with TRBD2. Trimming at V came to 8 bases and at J to 3 bases, leaving 13 bases not matched to a gene. The CDR3 has 17 amino acids. In germline, CDR1 is MGHDK, CDR2 SYGVNS. The CDR3 region is CASGSGRARSGTDTQYF. The CDR3 DNA follows: TGTGCCAGCGGTAGCGGGAGGGCCAGATCCGGGACAGATACGCAGTATTTT. The full variable domain, completed using reference TRBV25-1 and TRBJ2-3, is EADIYQTPRYLVIGTGKKITLECSQTMGHDKMYWYQQDPGMELHLIHYSYGVNSTEKGDLSSESTVSRIRTEHFPLTLESARPSHTSQYLCASGSGRARSGTDTQYFGPGTRLTVL.

This sequence joins TRBV6-5 and TRBJ1-6, with D tentatively TRBD1 (5 bases). This CDR3 comprises 16 residues. Trimming left V 2 bases short and J 10 bases short, with 18 bases between. CDR1 and CDR2 from the germline V gene are MNHEY and SVGAGI. The CDR3 DNA follows: TGTGCCAGCAGTTACAGTAGCAGGGCGCTGAACTCACCCCTCCACTTT. It codes for CASSYSSRALNSPLHF.

The chain recombines TRBV15 with TRBJ1-2; no reliable D call. V was cut by 2 bases and J by 2 bases, with 9 bases left in between. This CDR3 is built from 14 residues. CDR1 is LNHNV, CDR2 YYDKDF, per germline (reference sequence). The chain's CDR3 is CATSRQAKNYGYTF. The DNA for the CDR3 is TGTGCCACCAGCAGACAGGCCAAAAACTATGGCTACACCTTC.

This rearrangement joins TRBV18 to TRBJ2-3; D is perhaps TRBD2 (5 bases). In germline, CDR1 is KGHSH, CDR2 LQKENI. V dropped 3 bases and J dropped 2 bases, with 18 bases sitting between them. The CDR3 contains 17 residues. CDR3 in amino acids: CASSPHPPQRDTDTQYF. CDR3 DNA sequence: TGTGCCAGCTCACCCCACCCCCCCCAACGGGACACAGATACGCAGTATTTT.

The CDR3: CASSLASWGINTQYF. CDR3 nucleotides: TGTGCCAGCAGCTTAGCGTCCTGGGGCATTAATACGCAGTATTTT. The chain recombines TRBV7-4 with TRBJ2-3, with D perhaps TRBD1 (5 bases). Germline CDR1 and CDR2: SGHVT and SQSDAQ. Trimming left V 0 bases short and J 7 bases short, with 14 bases between. CDR3 length: 15 residues. The variable domain in full, completed from reference TRBV7-4 and TRBJ2-3, reads GAGVSQSPRYKVAKRGRDVALRCDSISGHVTLYWYRQTLGQGSEVLTYSQSDAQRDKSGRPSGRFSAERPERSVSTLKIQRTEQGDSAVYLCASSLASWGINTQYFGPGTRLTVL.

The chain employs TRBV7-9 and TRBJ1-1; D gene ambiguous. V lost 3 bases to trimming and J lost 4 bases, with 12 bases between them. The CDR3 contains 14 residues. Germline V lookup: CDR1 SEHNR, CDR2 FQNEAQ (reference sequence). DNA of the CDR3: TGTGCCAGCAGCTTCGGGGATTTGGGCACTGAAGCTTTCTTT. Protein sequence: CASSFGDLGTEAFF.